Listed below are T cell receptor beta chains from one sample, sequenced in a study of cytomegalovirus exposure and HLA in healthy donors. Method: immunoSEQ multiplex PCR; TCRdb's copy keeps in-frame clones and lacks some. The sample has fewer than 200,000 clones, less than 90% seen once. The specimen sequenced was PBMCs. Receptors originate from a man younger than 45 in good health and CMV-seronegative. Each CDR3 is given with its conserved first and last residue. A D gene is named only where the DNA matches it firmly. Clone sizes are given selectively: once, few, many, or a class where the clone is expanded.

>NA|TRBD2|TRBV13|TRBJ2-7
CASRWTSGGDTYEQYF
TGTGCCAGCAGATGGACTAGCGGGGGGGATACCTACGAGCAGTACTTC
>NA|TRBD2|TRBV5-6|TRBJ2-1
CASSLGGLAREQFF
TGTGCCAGCAGCTTGGGGGGACTAGCGCGAGAGCAGTTCTTC
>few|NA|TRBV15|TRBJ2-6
CATSPGQGANVLTF
TGTGCCACCAGCCCGGGTCAGGGGGCCAACGTCCTGACTTTC
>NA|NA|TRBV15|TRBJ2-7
CATSIIRGEQYF
TGTGCCACCAGCATTATCCGGGGGGAGCAGTACTTC
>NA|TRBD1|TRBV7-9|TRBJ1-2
CASSSRQGHGYTF
TGTGCCAGCAGCTCCAGACAGGGGCATGGCTACACCTTC
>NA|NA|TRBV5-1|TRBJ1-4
CASSLAVEGKGEKLFF
TGCGCCAGCAGCTTGGCCGTGGAGGGGAAGGGGGAAAAACTGTTTTTT
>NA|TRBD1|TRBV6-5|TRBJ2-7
CASRGQKDSDEQYF
TGTGCCAGCCGGGGACAGAAGGATTCGGACGAGCAGTACTTC
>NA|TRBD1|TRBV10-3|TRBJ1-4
CAIRMGQGDEKLFF
TGTGCCATCAGGATGGGACAGGGGGACGAAAAACTGTTTTTT
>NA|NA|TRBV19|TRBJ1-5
CASMGLWGNQPQHF
TGTGCCAGTATGGGGCTCTGGGGCAATCAGCCCCAGCATTTT
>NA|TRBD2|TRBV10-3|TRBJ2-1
CAISRTSGGDEQFF
TGTGCCATCAGTCGGACTAGCGGGGGTGATGAGCAGTTCTTC
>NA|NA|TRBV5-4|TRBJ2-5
CASSLSGRQETQYF
TGTGCCAGCAGCTTGAGCGGCAGACAAGAGACCCAGTACTTC
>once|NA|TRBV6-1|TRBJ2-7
CASSEAAVPYEQYF
TGTGCCAGCAGTGAAGCCGCAGTGCCCTACGAGCAGTACTTC